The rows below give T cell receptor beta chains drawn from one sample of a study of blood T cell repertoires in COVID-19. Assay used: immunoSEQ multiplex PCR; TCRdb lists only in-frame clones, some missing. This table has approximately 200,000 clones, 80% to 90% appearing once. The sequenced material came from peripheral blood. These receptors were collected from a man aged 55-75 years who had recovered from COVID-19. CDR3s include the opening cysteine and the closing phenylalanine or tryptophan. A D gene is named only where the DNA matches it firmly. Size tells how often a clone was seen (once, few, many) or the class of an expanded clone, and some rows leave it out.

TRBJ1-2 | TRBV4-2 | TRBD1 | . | TGTGCCAGCAGCGCAACAGGGGACTATGGCTACACCTTC | CASSATGDYGYTF
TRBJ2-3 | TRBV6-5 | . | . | TGTGCCAGCAGTTACGGAGGGGTTGGTATGACAGATACGCAGTATTTT | CASSYGGVGMTDTQYF
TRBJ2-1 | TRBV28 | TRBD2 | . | TGTGCCAGCAGGCCCCAGAAGGGCGGGAGCTCCTACAATGAGCAGTTCTTC | CASRPQKGGSSYNEQFF
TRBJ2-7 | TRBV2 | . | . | TGTGCCAGCAGTGAACATCAACAGGGAAGCTCCTACGAGCAGTACTTC | CASSEHQQGSSYEQYF
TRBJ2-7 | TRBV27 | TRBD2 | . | TGTGCCAGCAGCCCGGGACTAGCGGGGTACGAGGGGGAGCAGTACTTC | CASSPGLAGYEGEQYF
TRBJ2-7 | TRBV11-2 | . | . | TGTGCCAGCAGCTTATTAGTTACCTACGAGCAGTACTTC | CASSLLVTYEQYF
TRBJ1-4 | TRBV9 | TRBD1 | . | TGTGCCAGCAGCGTAGGTCAGGGGGCGAGAGAAAAACTGTTTTTT | CASSVGQGAREKLFF
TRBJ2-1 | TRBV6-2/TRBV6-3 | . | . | TGTGCCAGCAGTCTGCGGGCCTACAATGAGCAGTTCTTC | CASSLRAYNEQFF
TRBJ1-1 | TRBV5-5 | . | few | TGTGCCAGCAGCCCGACCCCTAGAAGTGACACTGAAGCTTTCTTT | CASSPTPRSDTEAFF
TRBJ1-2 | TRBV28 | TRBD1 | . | TGTGCCAGCAGAAGAGGGGGCGCAGTTTATGGCTACACCTTC | CASRRGGAVYGYTF
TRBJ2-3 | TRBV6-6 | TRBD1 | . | TGTGCCAGCAGACAACAGGGGGCCTTCACAGATACGCAGTATTTT | CASRQQGAFTDTQYF
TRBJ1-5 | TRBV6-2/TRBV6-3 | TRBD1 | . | TGTGCCAGCAGCACTCAAGCAGGGGGCTATCAGCCCCAGCATTTT | CASSTQAGGYQPQHF
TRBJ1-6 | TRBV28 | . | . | TGTGCCAGCAGTTTAGGGGCAAAGCTTCGCAATTCACCCCTCCACTTT | CASSLGAKLRNSPLHF
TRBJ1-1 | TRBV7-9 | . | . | TGTGCCAGCAGCTTAACGACAGGTTGGGGCACTGAAGCTTTCTTT | CASSLTTGWGTEAFF
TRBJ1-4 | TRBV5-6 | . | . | TGTGCCAGCAGCGGCGGGACGGAAGGGAAACTGTTTTTT | CASSGGTEGKLFF